One and the same sample provided the 3 T cell receptor beta chains below, sequenced in a study of cytomegalovirus exposure and HLA in healthy donors. PCR employed 60 Vbeta and 13 Jbeta primers. The repertoire was sequenced with immunoSEQ multiplex PCR; TCRdb's copy has only in-frame clones and lacks some. The sample table includes 40,000 or so clones. The sample consisted of PBMCs. The receptors were sampled from a man aged 25-45 years in good health and CMV-seronegative.

This chain uses TRBV30 with TRBJ1-5; D is perhaps TRBD1 (6 bases). Germline CDR1 is GTSNPN and CDR2 is SVGIG (reference sequence). Trimming pared 0 bases from V and 2 bases from J, leaving 11 bases between. The CDR3 consists of 15 residues. The CDR3 coding sequence is TGTGCCTGGAGTGTAGGGCCAGGGGGCAATCAGCCCCAGCATTTT. This codes for CAWSVGPGGNQPQHF.

The rearrangement joins TRBV4-1 to TRBJ1-2, with D hard to call. CDR1 is MGHRA and CDR2 is YSYEKL in the germline V gene. The CDR3 has 15 amino acids. Trimming cost V 1 base and J 8 bases, with 17 bases left between them. CDR3 sequence: CASSQGYGSNAGYTF. For the CDR3, the DNA is TGCGCCAGCAGCCAAGGATACGGGTCTAACGCCGGCTACACCTTC.

The V and J genes are TRBV13 and TRBJ2-2; unclear D gene. V lost 6 bases and J 3 bases, leaving 11 bases between the germline ends. Germline V gives CDR1 PRHDT, CDR2 FYEKMQ (reference sequence). CDR3 size: 14 residues. CDR3 DNA: TGTGCCAGCAGACGCCAGGCTCACACCGGGGAGCTGTTTTTT. It translates to CASRRQAHTGELFF.